The following is a TCR beta chain sequence with its context. Its antigen is currently not known. No much larger clone exists at a distance of one base, and base qualities are not known. In total, fewer than 750 healthy bone marrow donors made up the cohort. At the time of sampling, all cohort members were nominally healthy, though unrecorded immune exposures were likely present. The donor was CMV seronegative and belonged to the group of 350 to 400 seronegative cohort members. A peripheral blood sample was provided by each donor, and peripheral blood mononuclear cells were used for TCR beta sequencing. Genomic DNA extraction from the blood cell samples was performed with the Qiagen DNeasy Blood Extraction Kit. The source of the sample is a study of cytomegalovirus exposure and HLA in healthy donors (TCRdb year 2017). In terms of the full investigation: In an earlier analysis of 587 of the donors, about 260 Gb of sequence data and approximately 120 million unique TCR beta sequences from 150 million to 200 million T cells were reported. A separate validation cohort of approximately 130 different subjects was used in addition to the roughly 670-subject first cohort. Approximately 310 gigabases of sequencing data and approximately 85 million unique TCR sequences were included in an early release covering roughly 700 HLA-typed donors. Rather than drawing on any new phenotypic data, the later analysis identified candidate immune exposures from TCR beta sequences and the way those sequences occurred across donors. The study aimed to test whether signatures of past pathogen exposure could be identified by cataloging public T cell receptors. Both class I and class II loci were covered by HLA typing, at four-digit resolution. A later analysis re-analyzed previously published TCR beta repertoires from about 730 donors and added high-resolution HLA genotyping to study TCR occurrence patterns. Donor age, sex, ethnicity and CMV serostatus were collected together with the repertoire data. Of the approximately 400 genotyped donors, about 84% fell in the genetic ancestry cluster associated with self-reported Caucasian donors. The study profiled the T cell repertoires of hundreds of subjects by immunosequencing and related them to cytomegalovirus serostatus. All discovery cohort repertoires had been generated on a single sequencing platform. In an earlier analysis of 550 to 700 of the donors, high-throughput TCR beta sequencing was used to judge whether each TCR beta V gene segment behaved as functional or pseudogenic. To predict cytomegalovirus infection status, the study combined high-throughput TCR immunosequencing, statistical association of individual TCRs with disease status, and machine learning. In a later genetic analysis, genome-wide SNP genotypes for about 55% of the roughly 700 donors were used, and that subset was treated as a discovery cohort. The number of typed donors differed by locus: about 620-640 for A, B, C, DRB1 and DQB1; 522 for DQA1; around 580 for DPA1; and 400 to 480 for DPB1. Because of strong linkage in the cohort, four or five DR-DQ haplotypes were treated as single units for association and clustering. Among roughly 370 genotyped donors of the cohort, an average of about 240,000 unique TCR beta nucleotide sequences were sequenced per donor, around a sixth of them non-productive.

Broader findings and caveats from the paper: In vitro tests confirmed that a few of the cytomegalovirus-associated TCR beta chains recognize cytomegalovirus antigens. It was suggested by the authors that the approach could potentially be generalized to other disease states and immunological phenotypes. Most TCR sequences were observed very rarely across donors, whereas some public TCRs were present in many individuals. Only TCR beta chains were sequenced in this cohort, and the absence of alpha or paired-chain data limited detectable features. A further reported finding was that TCR beta sequences accurately predicted the HLA-A and HLA-B alleles for most subjects in the first cohort. Correlated functional status among segregating V segments might reflect linkage disequilibrium, but an unknown experimental factor could not be ruled out. An association between a missense DCLRE1C variant and V-gene and J-gene trimming of TCR beta chains was found in a later genetic analysis and replicated in an independent cohort. The presence/absence analyses assumed that sequencing depth was roughly uniform across donors, and that assumption may not be true. Because HLA typing was missing for some donors at each locus, association tests included only the typed subset. A group of highly shared sequence variants was considered likely to be a technical artifact of the sequencing pipeline. The study listed 150 to 200 TCR beta chains as associated with cytomegalovirus. According to a later genetic analysis, donors in an Asian-associated ancestry cluster had fewer N-insertions in productive TCRs than the approximately 670-donor mean. A later analysis found that most CMV-associated TCR beta chains appeared HLA-restricted, with HLA associations seemingly driven largely by CMV exposure. In a later analysis, TCR association rates were found to vary across HLA loci, with the most associated TCRs seen for DRB1 alleles and the fewest for HLA-C alleles. In a later analysis, HLA-associated TCR beta chains showed more clonal expansion and lower generation probabilities than non-associated chains that were equally common. In an earlier analysis of more than 500 of the donors, most TCR beta V segments appeared in productive rearrangements about 87% or about 30% of the time, broadly matching IMGT annotations. Some IMGT-functional V segments, including TRBV6-2 and TRBV6-3, could not be distinguished by the 87-base-pair reads and were therefore excluded. The classifier was reported to diagnose cytomegalovirus status with high specificity and sensitivity in both the original and validation cohorts. Because counts were too low, about 18 rarely observed V segments, including chromosome 9 orphons, were excluded from the earlier analysis of a few hundred of the donors. When HLA alleles, especially DR and DQ, strongly co-occurred, attributing TCR associations to individual alleles was difficult. In a later analysis, over 15,000 TCR beta sequences were associated with specific HLA alleles at a false discovery rate of 0.05. The only immune exposure information available for the cohort was CMV serostatus. According to a later analysis, parvovirus B19, influenza, CMV and Epstein-Barr virus appeared linked to several top co-occurrence clusters.

The library was built by means of the immunoSEQ multiplex PCR assay. For the multiplex PCR, a mixture combining 60 forward primers for TCR Vbeta segments and 13 reverse primers for TCR Jbeta segments was used. The CDR3 region of rearranged TCR beta genes was amplified from genomic DNA with a multiplex PCR assay. The Illumina HiSeq System was used to sequence the amplified TCR beta libraries as 87-base-pair reads. The original pipeline was this. In a later analysis, 70 million to 95 million unique TCR beta chains were counted across the 666 repertoires, and about 9.9 million of these chains were shared by at least two donors. A nearest-neighbor algorithm error-corrected the raw reads and collapsed the reads into unique sequences, merging closely related sequences to remove PCR and sequencing errors. To assign V, D and J gene segments, CDR3 sequences were aligned to IMGT reference sequences. For a sequence to be retained, at least a six-nucleotide match to both a V gene segment and a J gene segment was required. Rearrangements were classified as productive when the CDR3 lacked stop codons and remained in frame with V and J, and all other rearrangements were classified as non-productive. CDR3 was defined according to IMGT convention as the region running from the second conserved V-encoded cysteine to the conserved J-encoded phenylalanine. In an earlier analysis of around 540 of the donors, sequences lacking an unambiguous match to a single V gene segment were excluded. An earlier analysis of just under 600 of the donors called V segments functional above 56.7% productive rearrangements and segregating when the between-donor standard deviation exceeded 5%. A statistical classification framework was developed to diagnose cytomegalovirus status using the catalog of TCR beta chain sequences. A later analysis assigned V and J genes by comparing TCR nucleotide sequences with IMGT/GENE-DB human TR gene sequences. The TCRdist pipeline was used in a later analysis to assign CDR3 sequences and most-parsimonious VDJ recombination scenarios. In a later analysis, each TCR beta chain was defined by its CDR3 amino acid sequence together with its V-gene family, and reads lacking a unique V-gene family were excluded. As a way to deal with suspected cross-contamination and a sequencing artifact, a later analysis dropped hundreds of nucleotide sequences that were highly shared and had low generation probability. A later analysis calculated a clonal expansion index for each public chain from normalized within-repertoire ranks of inferred template counts. A later analysis computed generation probabilities with a VDJ recombination model fitted to out-of-frame rearrangements, and checked the results against IGoR. Hypergeometric tests were used in a later analysis to score TCR-TCR, TCR-HLA and TCR-CMV co-occurrence, with a repertoire-size bias correction applied to the TCR pairs. In a later analysis, false discovery rates were estimated by permuting HLA or CMV assignments 20 times. In a later analysis, co-occurring TCRs were grouped using DBSCAN, and TCRdist sequence similarity was added for clustering within HLA-allele-positive subsets. Repertoires with fewer than 30,000 or more than 120,000 public chains were left out of co-occurrence clustering, as were about five repertoires with anomalous nucleotide sharing. TCRdb re-hosts the immuneACCESS table, in-frame sequences only. Its copies lack some clones; in the studies checked, an unresolved V gene accounts for under half of them, and the cause for the rest is not known. V, J and clone size were drawn from that table, and D and trimming were deduced from the DNA. The sample data list about 160,000 clones, and approximately 72% of these were observed just once. The ten most abundant clones make up approximately 1.5% of the sample.

V is reduced by 7 bases and J by 5 bases, leaving a spacing of 11 bases between them. Looking up the germline V gene yields CDR1 SGHDT and CDR2 YYEEEE. The CDR3, from cysteine to phenylalanine, totals 12 residues. The retained sequence is limited to the CDR3, 36 bases, with the frame set at the first base. The rearranged segments are TRBV5-6 and TRBJ2-3, with the D gene not clear enough to name. Material: PBMCs. The clonotype originates from a man aged 50 to 59 in good health and CMV-seronegative. The DNA is TGTGCCAGCGAGACTTATGTAGATACGCAGTATTTT. Its coded protein is CASETYVDTQYF.